A selection of T cell receptor beta chains follows, all from one sample in a study of T-cell reconstitution after alpha-beta-depleted transplantation in children. Via MiXCR, TCRdb re-called the PCR reads, giving one row per CDR3 protein. This sample has some 100,000 distinct CDR3 sequences, with about 16% found just once. The sequenced sample was PBMCs, mostly from graft donor cells, obtained 180 days after TCRalphabeta/CD19-depleted stem cell transplant. These receptors came from a male patient aged 2-15 years who had a stem cell transplant for acute lymphoblastic leukemia, so the T cells may come from the graft donor. The CDR3 runs from the conserved cysteine through the conserved F or W. A row's size may be missing; if present it is once, few, many or a size class.

V gene: TRBV13; clone size: few; CDR3 length: 14; CDR3 protein: CASSLRRPSGGYTF
V gene: TRBV10-3; clone size: .; CDR3 length: 14; CDR3 protein: CAIRRTGGAGEQYF
V gene: TRBV28; clone size: .; CDR3 length: 14; CDR3 protein: CASRGQGFVHEQYF
V gene: TRBV6-5; clone size: few; CDR3 length: 14; CDR3 protein: CASSYSRKAGELFF
V gene: TRBV10-2; clone size: few; CDR3 length: 14; CDR3 protein: CASSALAGEYEQYF
V gene: TRBV12-3/TRBV12-4; clone size: few; CDR3 length: 13; CDR3 protein: CASSLRGPGELFF
V gene: TRBV12-3/TRBV12-4; clone size: few; CDR3 length: 15; CDR3 protein: CASTSGQGLTYEQYF
V gene: TRBV6-1; clone size: few; CDR3 length: 16; CDR3 protein: CASSEVRTGINTEAFF
V gene: TRBV20-1; clone size: .; CDR3 length: 16; CDR3 protein: CSATTSGGASLETQYF
V gene: TRBV10-2; clone size: few; CDR3 length: 12; CDR3 protein: CASSLNSYEQYF
V gene: TRBV7-6; clone size: few; CDR3 length: 16; CDR3 protein: CASSSSGLRVSYEQYF
V gene: TRBV20-1; clone size: .; CDR3 length: 17; CDR3 protein: CSARDRSGGPDTGELFF
V gene: TRBV7-2; clone size: few; CDR3 length: 16; CDR3 protein: CASSLAAGQGQETQYF
V gene: TRBV5-1; clone size: many; CDR3 length: 14; CDR3 protein: CASSVTGPLEGYTF
V gene: TRBV5-1; clone size: .; CDR3 length: 18; CDR3 protein: CASSLHSGGKSSTDTQYF
V gene: TRBV7-9; clone size: many; CDR3 length: 15; CDR3 protein: CASSLVLGMNTEAFF
V gene: TRBV11-2; clone size: few; CDR3 length: 15; CDR3 protein: CASSLQGASTGELFF
V gene: TRBV29-1; clone size: many; CDR3 length: 11; CDR3 protein: CSVDRSKTQYF
V gene: TRBV6-6; clone size: .; CDR3 length: 13; CDR3 protein: CASGRTTTETQYF
V gene: TRBV27; clone size: .; CDR3 length: 15; CDR3 protein: CASSSPGGSIDEQFF
V gene: TRBV20-1; clone size: few; CDR3 length: 18; CDR3 protein: CSARDSTSGSRICNEQFF
V gene: TRBV10-3; clone size: .; CDR3 length: 13; CDR3 protein: CAIRDRDAQPQHF
V gene: TRBV12-3/TRBV12-4; clone size: few; CDR3 length: 12; CDR3 protein: CASSTTGGDYTF
V gene: TRBV6-5; clone size: .; CDR3 length: 16; CDR3 protein: CASSYLQGPTTNIQYF
V gene: TRBV12-3/TRBV12-4; clone size: .; CDR3 length: 15; CDR3 protein: CASSSSGQGIYEQYF
V gene: TRBV3-1; clone size: .; CDR3 length: 16; CDR3 protein: CASSQDRGLLNTEAFF
V gene: TRBV7-7; clone size: few; CDR3 length: 15; CDR3 protein: CASSPAGTGVTEAFF
V gene: TRBV7-6; clone size: few; CDR3 length: 12; CDR3 protein: CASSTRDGIAYF
V gene: TRBV5-1; clone size: many; CDR3 length: 13; CDR3 protein: CASSLALNTEAFF
V gene: TRBV6-5; clone size: many; CDR3 length: 14; CDR3 protein: CASSYSIQGSEAFF
V gene: TRBV9; clone size: few; CDR3 length: 14; CDR3 protein: CASSLATGTGELFF
V gene: TRBV20-1; clone size: few; CDR3 length: 15; CDR3 protein: CSASGWALAGNEQFF
V gene: TRBV29-1; clone size: few; CDR3 length: 11; CDR3 protein: CSPGGPYEQYF
V gene: TRBV4-3; clone size: few; CDR3 length: 15; CDR3 protein: CASSQGVGGLETQYF
V gene: TRBV12-3/TRBV12-4; clone size: .; CDR3 length: 12; CDR3 protein: CASSADSAAQYF
V gene: TRBV7-6; clone size: .; CDR3 length: 13; CDR3 protein: CASSLARANEQYF
V gene: TRBV14; clone size: few; CDR3 length: 12; CDR3 protein: CASSPQTGELFF
V gene: TRBV6-2/TRBV6-3; clone size: .; CDR3 length: 13; CDR3 protein: CASMPRNTGELFF
V gene: TRBV18; clone size: .; CDR3 length: 12; CDR3 protein: CASSPPVAEAFF
V gene: TRBV5-1; clone size: few; CDR3 length: 15; CDR3 protein: CASSLREFGTGELFF
V gene: TRBV28; clone size: many; CDR3 length: 15; CDR3 protein: CASSFPGDMTYEQYF
V gene: TRBV12-3/TRBV12-4; clone size: .; CDR3 length: 16; CDR3 protein: CASSPGHFGASGVQYF
V gene: TRBV5-5; clone size: .; CDR3 length: 15; CDR3 protein: CASSVRDRTGNTIYF
V gene: TRBV6-5; clone size: few; CDR3 length: 18; CDR3 protein: CASSSRKIAGASTDTQYF
V gene: TRBV7-2; clone size: few; CDR3 length: 16; CDR3 protein: CASQGGRGMFNYGYTF
V gene: TRBV11-1; clone size: few; CDR3 length: 15; CDR3 protein: CASSSRDRGSYEQYF
V gene: TRBV11-1; clone size: .; CDR3 length: 18; CDR3 protein: CASSSGLAGILSYNEQFF
V gene: TRBV5-1; clone size: few; CDR3 length: 19; CDR3 protein: CASSLPRDRVPGVKNIQYF